One sample yielded the 12 T cell receptor beta chains listed below, sequenced in a study of CD8 T cells in ankylosing spondylitis. In TCRdb, the 5' RACE reads were re-called with MiXCR into one record per CDR3 protein. The sample yields 300,000 to 400,000 distinct CDR3 sequences, roughly 11% seen once. The sequenced sample consisted of blood, either unsorted or a sorted T cell fraction (not recorded which). These receptors were taken from a female donor with ankylosing spondylitis or in good health (not recorded which).

This clonotype was detected many times. This CDR3 reads CATSDRFNTGELFF. CDR3 in DNA: TGTGCCACCAGTGATCGATTTAACACCGGGGAGCTGTTTTTT. V usage is TRBV24-1 and J usage is TRBJ2-2; D is unresolved. Germline CDR1 reads KGHDR; CDR2 reads SFDVKD. The CDR3 totals 14 residues. Trimming cost V 3 bases and J 2 bases, with 6 bases left between them.

The chain uses TRBV5-5 and TRBJ2-7; perhaps TRBD1 as D (5 bases). V shed 1 base and J shed 2 bases, with 10 bases lying between them. Germline V gene lookup returns CDR1 SGHKS and CDR2 YYEKEE (reference sequence). This CDR3 comprises 14 residues. This CDR3 reads CASSLTGLPYEQYF. In DNA form, the CDR3 reads TGTGCCAGCAGCTTGACAGGCTTGCCCTACGAGCAGTACTTC.

This clonotype was seen more than once but under ten times. The genes are TRBV20-1 and TRBJ1-1; D gene unclear. Germline CDR1 and CDR2: DFQATT and SNEGSKA (reference sequence). With 3 bases removed from V and 5 bases from J, the gap between germline ends came to 13 bases. The CDR3 consists of 13 residues. CDR3 bases: TGCAGTGCTAGTCCCACGGGAAATACTGAAGCTTTCTTT. Protein product: CSASPTGNTEAFF.

This clonotype was seen at least ten times. This chain joins TRBV10-2 and TRBJ2-2; possible D gene TRBD1, 5 bases. V lost 10 bases, J lost 6 bases, and 18 bases lay in between. The CDR3 is made up of 14 amino acids. Germline V gene data show CDR1 as WSHSY and CDR2 as SAAADI. For the CDR3, the DNA is TGCGCCACAACCGGCAGGGATGGGGCCGGGGAGCTGTTTTTT. Protein sequence: CATTGRDGAGELFF.

This clonotype has just a few counts. The rearrangement joins TRBV9 to TRBJ1-6; tentatively, D is TRBD1 (5 bases). V was trimmed by 0 bases and J by 0 bases, leaving 10 bases between them. Germline CDR1 reads SGDLS; CDR2 reads YYNGEE. The CDR3 is made up of 17 amino acids. The DNA of the CDR3 is TGTGCCAGCAGCGTAGGGGGGGTCGGCTCCTATAATTCACCCCTCCACTTT. Amino acid sequence: CASSVGGVGSYNSPLHF.

The sample holds a few counts of this clonotype. CDR3 amino acids: CASSSAPLYEKLFF. The CDR3 nucleotides are TGTGCCAGCAGCTCGGCTCCGCTGTATGAAAAACTGTTTTTT. V and J are TRBV7-2 and TRBJ1-4; D not certain. The CDR3 runs to 14 residues. V was trimmed by 4 bases and J by 6 bases, leaving 12 bases between them. Per germline, CDR1 SGHTA and CDR2 FQGNSA.

Turning to this clonotype: This CDR3 is missing its conserved last phenylalanine or tryptophan, likely due to a read error. The rearrangement links TRBV20-1 to TRBJ2-1; possibly TRBD2 for D (5 bases). V was pared by 2 bases and J by 4 bases, with 15 bases between. Germline V gene lookup returns CDR1 DFQATT and CDR2 SNEGSKA (reference sequence). CDR3 size: 15 residues. The CDR3 bases are TGCAGTGCTAGAAAGCGGAGAGATCGGTACAATGAGCAGTTCATC. Its protein is CSARKRRDRYNEQFI.

This clonotype was detected ten times or more. This CDR3 is CASTSPGSNQPQHF. The CDR3 DNA reads TGTGCCAGCACCTCGCCGGGCAGCAATCAGCCCCAGCATTTT. J is TRBJ1-5 and V is TRBV12-3 or TRBV12-4; no clear D gene. Trimming stripped 7 bases from V and 1 base from J, with 11 bases between. The CDR3 runs to 14 residues.

This clonotype was found many times. This sequence joins TRBV20-1 and TRBJ1-1, with D unresolved. CDR1 and CDR2 (germline): DFQATT, SNEGSKA (reference sequence). Trimming removed 3 bases at V and 6 bases at J, with 8 bases between. CDR3 size: 11 residues. CDR3 DNA sequence: TGCAGTGCTAGGCCACCGGCTGAAGCTTTCTTT. This encodes CSARPPAEAFF.

This clonotype was counted many times. An end of the junction differs from the germline gene, which may be a read error. The V gene is TRBV7-2, the J gene TRBJ2-3, with D perhaps matching TRBD1 (6 bases). The CDR3 covers 15 residues. Germline CDR1 and CDR2: SGHTA and FQGNSA. CDR3 nucleotides: TGTGCCAGCAGCGTTATACAGGGCCGCACTGATACGCAGTATTTT. This gives the protein CASSVIQGRTDTQYF.

This clonotype occurred many times. The CDR3 sequence is CSVVTTSASSYNEQFF. The CDR3 nucleotides are TGCAGCGTTGTAACGACTAGCGCTAGCTCCTACAATGAGCAGTTCTTC. The rearrangement links TRBV29-1 to TRBJ2-1, with 8 bases lining up with TRBD2. The CDR3 spans 16 residues. Per germline, CDR1 SQVTM and CDR2 ANQGSEA. Trimming cost V 4 bases and J 0 bases; bases outside gene matches: 8.

This clonotype was observed many times. The chain carries TRBV18 and TRBJ2-3, with D possibly called TRBD1 or TRBD2 (7 bases each). CDR1 and CDR2 from the germline V gene are KGHSH and LQKENI. V lost 3 bases, J lost 4 bases, and 14 bases lay in between. The CDR3 length is 15 residues. CDR3 DNA sequence: TGTGCCAGCTCACCCCGACAGGGAGGGGCAGATACGCAGTATTTT. As protein: CASSPRQGGADTQYF.